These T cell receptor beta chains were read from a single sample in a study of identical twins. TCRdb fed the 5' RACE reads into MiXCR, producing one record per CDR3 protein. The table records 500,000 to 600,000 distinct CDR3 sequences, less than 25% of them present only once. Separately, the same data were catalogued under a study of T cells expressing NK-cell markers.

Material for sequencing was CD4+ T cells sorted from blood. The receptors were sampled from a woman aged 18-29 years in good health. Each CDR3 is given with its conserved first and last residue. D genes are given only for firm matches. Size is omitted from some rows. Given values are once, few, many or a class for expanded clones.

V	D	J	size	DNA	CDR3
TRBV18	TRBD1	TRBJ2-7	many	TGTGCCAGCTCACCCGGGACAGGGGGCGACGAGCAGTACTTC	CASSPGTGGDEQYF
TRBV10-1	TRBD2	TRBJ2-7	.	TGCGCCAGCAGTCAAAATAGCGGGCCCTCCTACGAGCAGTACTTC	CASSQNSGPSYEQYF
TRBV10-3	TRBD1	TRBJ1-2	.	TGTGCCATCAGCCGGGACAGCGCTAACTATGGCTACACCTTC	CAISRDSANYGYTF
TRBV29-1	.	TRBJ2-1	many	TGCAGCGCAACACCCGAGAATCGGCAGTTCTTC	CSATPENRQFF
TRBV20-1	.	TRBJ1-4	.	TGCAGTGCTAGAGGAATGGAGGGTAACGAAAAACTGTTTTTT	CSARGMEGNEKLFF
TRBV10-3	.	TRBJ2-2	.	TGTGCCGTCCGGGTCGCTAACACCGGGGAGCTGTTTTTT	CAVRVANTGELFF
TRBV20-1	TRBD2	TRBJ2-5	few	TGCAGTGCAGCCGGGACTAGCGGAGAAGAGACCCAGTACTTC	CSAAGTSGEETQYF
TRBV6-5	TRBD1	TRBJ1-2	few	TGTGCCAGCAGTTACCTAGGTGGTCCGGGACAGGGTGTTGGGGGCTACACCTTC	CASSYLGGPGQGVGGYTF
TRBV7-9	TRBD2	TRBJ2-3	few	TGTGCCAGCAGCCACCGGACTAGATTATTGTTAGATACGCAGTATTTT	CASSHRTRLLLDTQYF
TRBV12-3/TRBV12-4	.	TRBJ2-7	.	TGTGCCAGCAGTTTGCGGCAGAGCTCCTACGAGCAGTACTTC	CASSLRQSSYEQYF
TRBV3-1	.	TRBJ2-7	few	TGTGCCAGCCGGGGGCGAGACGAGCAGTACTTC	CASRGRDEQYF
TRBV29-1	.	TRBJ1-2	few	TGCAGCGTTGAAGACAGGGGACGAAACTATGGCTACACCTTC	CSVEDRGRNYGYTF
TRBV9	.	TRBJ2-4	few	TGTGCCAGCAGCGTAGGGGAACGGGGGGCGGCTCAGTACTTC	CASSVGERGAAQYF
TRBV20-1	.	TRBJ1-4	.	TGCAGTGCTGCGGCGTCAGATGAAAAACTGTTTTTT	CSAAASDEKLFF
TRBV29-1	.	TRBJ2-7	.	TGCAGCGTCAAAGGGTCCGTGGATGAGCAGTACTTC	CSVKGSVDEQYF
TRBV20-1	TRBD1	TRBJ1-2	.	TGCAGTGCTAGAGACGATCGACAGGGAGGGGGGAAGTATGGCTACACCTTC	CSARDDRQGGGKYGYTF
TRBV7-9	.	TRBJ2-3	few	TGTGCCAGCAGCTCACTTCTAGCCGGCACAGATACGCAGTATTTT	CASSSLLAGTDTQYF
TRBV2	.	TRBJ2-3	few	TGTGCCAGCAACAGCGGGTCCCTCCATACGCAGTATTTT	CASNSGSLHTQYF
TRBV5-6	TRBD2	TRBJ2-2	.	TGTGCCAGCAGCTTGGGACTAGCGGGACGAGCGAACACCGGGGAGCTGTTTTTT	CASSLGLAGRANTGELFF
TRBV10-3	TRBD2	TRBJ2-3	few	TGTGCCATCAGCCTAGCGGGAGCAAGAGATACGCAGTATTTT	CAISLAGARDTQYF
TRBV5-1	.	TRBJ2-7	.	TGCGCCAGCAGTTTACGAGCCGGACATTACGAGCAGTACTTC	CASSLRAGHYEQYF
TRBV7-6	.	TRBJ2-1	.	TGTGCCAGCAGCTTTAAAGGACACCTATCCCACAATGAGCAGTTCTTC	CASSFKGHLSHNEQFF
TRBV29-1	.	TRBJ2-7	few	TGCAGCGTTCGCGGGACCGCCAAGTACGAGCAGTACTTC	CSVRGTAKYEQYF
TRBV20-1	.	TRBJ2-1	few	TGCAGTCCTTGGCGGCCCTACAATGAGCAGTTCTTC	CSPWRPYNEQFF
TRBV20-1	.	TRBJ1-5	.	TGCAGTGCTAGTAGTAACAGCGGGCCAAATCAGCCCCAGCATTTT	CSASSNSGPNQPQHF
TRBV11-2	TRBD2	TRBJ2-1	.	TGTGCCAGCAGCTTATTGGGGGGGGGATACAATGAGCAGTTCTTC	CASSLLGGGYNEQFF
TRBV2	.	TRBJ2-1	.	TGTGCCAGCAGTGAAGCAGGTGGTGAGCAGTTCTTC	CASSEAGGEQFF
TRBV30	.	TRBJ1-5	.	TGTGCCTGGAGAATCCTAAGGCGCAATCAGCCCCAGCATTTT	CAWRILRRNQPQHF
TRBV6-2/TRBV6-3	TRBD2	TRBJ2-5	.	TGTGCCAGCAGCCCAGAGCTAGCGGAGGAGACCCAGTACTTC	CASSPELAEETQYF
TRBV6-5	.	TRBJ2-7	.	TGTGCCAGCAGCCGAACAGGGAACGAGCAGTACTTC	CASSRTGNEQYF
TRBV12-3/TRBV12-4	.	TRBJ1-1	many	TGTGCCAGCAGCCCTAGGCAGGGGACTGAAGCTTTCTTT	CASSPRQGTEAFF
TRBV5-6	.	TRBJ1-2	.	TGTGCCAGCAGCTTGGCAGGGGCAAACGGCTACACCTTC	CASSLAGANGYTF
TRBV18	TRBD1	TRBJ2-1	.	TGTGCCAGCTCACCAGAAGGGACAGTAAAGTTCTTC	CASSPEGTVKFF
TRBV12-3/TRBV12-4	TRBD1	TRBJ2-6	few	TGTGCCAGCAGGACAGGGGCTGGGGCCAACGTCCTGACTTTC	CASRTGAGANVLTF
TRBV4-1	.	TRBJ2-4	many	TGCGCCAGCAGCCAAGATTTAAGGGGGGTTAGAAACATTCAGTACTTC	CASSQDLRGVRNIQYF
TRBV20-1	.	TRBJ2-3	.	TGCAGTGCACAATATAGCGGTACTAGCACAGATACGCAGTATTTT	CSAQYSGTSTDTQYF
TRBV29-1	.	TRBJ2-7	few	TGCAGCGTTGTTATTCCGGGCGGGGTCTACGAGCAGTACTTC	CSVVIPGGVYEQYF
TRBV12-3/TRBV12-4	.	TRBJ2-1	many	TGTGCCAGCAGTGCCCTCCTTGAGCAGTTCTTC	CASSALLEQFF
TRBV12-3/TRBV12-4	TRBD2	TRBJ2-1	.	TGTGCCAGCAGATCGTCTAGCGGGAGGGGCCCCAATGAGCAGTTCTTC	CASRSSSGRGPNEQFF
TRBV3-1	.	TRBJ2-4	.	TGTGCCAGCAGCCCAATCGGCCGAAACATTCAGTACTTC	CASSPIGRNIQYF
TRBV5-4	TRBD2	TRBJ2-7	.	TGTGCCAGCAGCCCCTCGGGAGGCCGGAGCTCCTACGAGCAGTACTTC	CASSPSGGRSSYEQYF
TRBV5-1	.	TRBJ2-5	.	TGCGCCAGCAGCTTGCGCAGTCCACTACAAGAGACCCAGTACTTC	CASSLRSPLQETQYF
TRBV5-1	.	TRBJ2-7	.	TGCGCCAGCAGCTTGCAAGCGCGCCGGGACTACGAGCAGTACTTC	CASSLQARRDYEQYF
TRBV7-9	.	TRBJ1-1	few	TGTGCCAGCAGCTCTGGGGGACGGAGGAACACTGAAGCTTTCTTT	CASSSGGRRNTEAFF
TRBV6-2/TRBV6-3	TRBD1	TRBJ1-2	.	TGTGCCACCACAGGGGGCGAGCGGGGCTACACCTTC	CATTGGERGYTF
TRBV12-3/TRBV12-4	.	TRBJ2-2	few	TGTGCCAGCAGTTCCATAGTCGGTAACACCGGGGAGCTGTTTTTT	CASSSIVGNTGELFF
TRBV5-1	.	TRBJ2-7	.	TGCGCCAGCAGCGCCAAGGCGTTGGACGGGGGCTACGAGCAGTACTTC	CASSAKALDGGYEQYF
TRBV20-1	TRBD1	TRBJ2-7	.	TGCAGTGCCCTGGGACAGGGGTGGCAGTACTTC	CSALGQGWQYF
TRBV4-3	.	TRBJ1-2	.	TGCGCCAGCAGCCTAGAACACCAGGGGAACTATGGCTACACCTTC	CASSLEHQGNYGYTF
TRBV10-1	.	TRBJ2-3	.	TGCGCCAGCAGCGAACCGGGGAAGGCGTTGACAGATACGCAGTATTTT	CASSEPGKALTDTQYF
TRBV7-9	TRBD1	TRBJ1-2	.	TGTGCCAGCAGCCCACAGGGGTCCGGCGGCTACACCTTC	CASSPQGSGGYTF
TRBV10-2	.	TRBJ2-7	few	TGCGCCAGCAGAGGGGTTGAGCAGTACTTC	CASRGVEQYF
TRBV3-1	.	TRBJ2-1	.	TGTGCCAGCAGCCAAAAGGGCAGGAACAATGAGCAGTTCTTC	CASSQKGRNNEQFF
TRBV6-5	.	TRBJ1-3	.	TGTGCCAGCAGTTACTCCGGGTTTAGGGCAGGAAACTCTGGAAACACCATATATTTT	CASSYSGFRAGNSGNTIYF
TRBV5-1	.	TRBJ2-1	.	TGCGCCAGCAGCTTGGTCGTGGGAGTGGGTAATGAGCAGTTCTTC	CASSLVVGVGNEQFF
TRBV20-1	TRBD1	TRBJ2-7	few	TGCAGTGCTAGAGATCCCGAACAGGGGGGCCTCGAGCAGTACTTC	CSARDPEQGGLEQYF
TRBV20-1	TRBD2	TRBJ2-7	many	TGCAGTGCTAGCCGGGAGGAGGCCTACGAGCAGTACTTC	CSASREEAYEQYF
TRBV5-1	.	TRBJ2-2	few	TGCGCCAGCACCCGGACGGAAGCGAACACCGGGGAGCTGTTTTTT	CASTRTEANTGELFF